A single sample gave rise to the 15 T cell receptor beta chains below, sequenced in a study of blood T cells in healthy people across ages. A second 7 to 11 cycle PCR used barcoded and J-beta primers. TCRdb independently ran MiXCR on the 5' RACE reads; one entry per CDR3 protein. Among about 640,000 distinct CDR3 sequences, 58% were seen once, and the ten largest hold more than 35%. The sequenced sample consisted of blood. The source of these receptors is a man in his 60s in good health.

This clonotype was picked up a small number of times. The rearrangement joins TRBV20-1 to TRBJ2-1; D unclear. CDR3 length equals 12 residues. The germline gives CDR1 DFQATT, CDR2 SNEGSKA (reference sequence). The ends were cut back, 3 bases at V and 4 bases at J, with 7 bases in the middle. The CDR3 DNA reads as TGCAGTGCTAGTGAACCGTACAATGAGCAGTTCTTC. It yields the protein CSASEPYNEQFF.

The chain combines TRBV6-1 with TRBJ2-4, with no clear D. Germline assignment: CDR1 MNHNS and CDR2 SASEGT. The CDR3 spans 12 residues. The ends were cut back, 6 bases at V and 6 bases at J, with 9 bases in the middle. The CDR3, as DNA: TGTGCCAGCAGGACCGCCGGAAACATTCAGTACTTC. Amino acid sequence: CASRTAGNIQYF.

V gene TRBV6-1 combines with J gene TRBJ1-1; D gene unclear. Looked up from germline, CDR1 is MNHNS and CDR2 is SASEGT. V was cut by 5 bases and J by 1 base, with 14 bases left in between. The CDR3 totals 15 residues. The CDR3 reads CASSSPAAANTEAFF. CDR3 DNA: TGTGCCAGCAGTTCCCCGGCAGCCGCGAACACTGAAGCTTTCTTT.

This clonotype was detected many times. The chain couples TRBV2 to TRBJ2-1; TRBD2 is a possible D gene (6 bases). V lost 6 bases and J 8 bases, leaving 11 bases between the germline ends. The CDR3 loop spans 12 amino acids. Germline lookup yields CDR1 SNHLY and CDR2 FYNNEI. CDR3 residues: CASSLLADEQFF. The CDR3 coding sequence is TGTGCCAGCAGCTTACTAGCCGATGAGCAGTTCTTC.

The CDR3: CASSLSWTQNYGYTF. The CDR3 DNA sequence: TGTGCCAGCAGCTTATCTTGGACACAAAACTATGGCTACACCTTC. This sequence joins TRBV7-2 and TRBJ1-2; TRBD1 is a possible D gene (5 bases). CDR1 is SGHTA and CDR2 is FQGNSA in the germline V gene. V was cut by 2 bases and J by 2 bases, with 12 bases left in between. This CDR3 spans 15 amino acids.

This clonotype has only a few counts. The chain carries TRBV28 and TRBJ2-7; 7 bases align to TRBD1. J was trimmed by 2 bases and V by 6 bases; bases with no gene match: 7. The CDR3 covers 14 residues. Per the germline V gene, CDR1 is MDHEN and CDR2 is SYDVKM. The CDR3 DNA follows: TGTGCCAGCAGAACCGGGACAGCTGCCTACGAGCAGTACTTC. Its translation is CASRTGTAAYEQYF.

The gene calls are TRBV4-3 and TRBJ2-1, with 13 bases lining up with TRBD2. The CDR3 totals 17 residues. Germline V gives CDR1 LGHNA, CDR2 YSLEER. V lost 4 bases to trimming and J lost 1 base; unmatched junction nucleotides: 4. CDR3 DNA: TGCGCCAGCAGCCCCGGGACTAGCGGGGATTCCTACAATGAGCAGTTCTTC. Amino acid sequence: CASSPGTSGDSYNEQFF.

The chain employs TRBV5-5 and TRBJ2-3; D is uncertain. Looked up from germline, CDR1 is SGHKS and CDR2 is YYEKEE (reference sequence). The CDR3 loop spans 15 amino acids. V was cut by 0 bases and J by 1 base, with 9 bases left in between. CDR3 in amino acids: CASSLDATGTDTQYF. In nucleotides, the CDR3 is TGTGCCAGCAGCTTGGACGCTACTGGCACAGATACGCAGTATTTT.

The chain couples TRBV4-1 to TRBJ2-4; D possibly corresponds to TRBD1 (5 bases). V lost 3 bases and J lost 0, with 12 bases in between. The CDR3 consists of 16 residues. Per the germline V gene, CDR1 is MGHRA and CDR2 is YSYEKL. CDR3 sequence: CASSQTDILAKNIQYF. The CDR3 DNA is TGCGCCAGCAGCCAGACGGACATCCTAGCCAAAAACATTCAGTACTTC.

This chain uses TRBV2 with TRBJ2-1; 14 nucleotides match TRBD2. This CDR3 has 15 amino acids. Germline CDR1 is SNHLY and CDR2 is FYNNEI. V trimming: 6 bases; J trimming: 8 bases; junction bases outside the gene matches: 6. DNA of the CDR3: TGTGCCAGCAGGAAGACTAGCGGGGGGGTGGATGAGCAGTTCTTC. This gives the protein CASRKTSGGVDEQFF.

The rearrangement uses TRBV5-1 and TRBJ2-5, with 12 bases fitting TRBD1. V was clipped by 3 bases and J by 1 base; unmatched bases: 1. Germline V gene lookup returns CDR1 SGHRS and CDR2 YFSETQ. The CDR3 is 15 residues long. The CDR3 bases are TGCGCCAGCAGCTGGGACAGGGGGCGCCAAGAGACCCAGTACTTC. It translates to CASSWDRGRQETQYF. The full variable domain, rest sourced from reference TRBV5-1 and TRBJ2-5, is KAGVTQTPRYLIKTRGQQVTLSCSPISGHRSVSWYQQTPGQGLQFLFEYFSETQRNKGNFPGRFSGRQFSNSRSEMNVSTLELGDSALYLCASSWDRGRQETQYFGPGTRLLVL.

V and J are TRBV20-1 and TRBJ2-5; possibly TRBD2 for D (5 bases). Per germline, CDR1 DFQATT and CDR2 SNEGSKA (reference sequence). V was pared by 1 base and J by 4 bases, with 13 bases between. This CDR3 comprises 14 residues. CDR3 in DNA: TGCAGTGCTAGAGGATTGGGCGGGCGAGAGACCCAGTACTTC. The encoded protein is CSARGLGGRETQYF.

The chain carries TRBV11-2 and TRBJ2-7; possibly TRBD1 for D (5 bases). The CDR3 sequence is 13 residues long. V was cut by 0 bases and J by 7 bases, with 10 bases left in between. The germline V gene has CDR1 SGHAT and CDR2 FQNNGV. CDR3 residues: CASSLEVGREQYF. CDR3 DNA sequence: TGTGCCAGCAGCTTAGAGGTGGGGCGGGAGCAGTACTTC.

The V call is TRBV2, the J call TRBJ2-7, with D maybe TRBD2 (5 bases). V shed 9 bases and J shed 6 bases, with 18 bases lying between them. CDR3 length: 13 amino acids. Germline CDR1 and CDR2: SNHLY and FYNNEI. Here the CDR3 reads CARGSSPGGEQYF. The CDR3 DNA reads TGTGCCAGGGGATCTAGCCCAGGAGGCGAGCAGTACTTC.

The CDR3 nucleotides are TGCAGCGTCCGGGACGGGGTCATCTATGAGCAGTTCTTC. Protein sequence: CSVRDGVIYEQFF. The chain has TRBV29-1 and TRBJ2-1; either TRBD1 or TRBD2 may supply D (5 bases each). V was trimmed by 6 bases and J by 8 bases, leaving 17 bases between them. CDR3 length equals 13 residues. Germline CDR1 and CDR2: SQVTM and ANQGSEA.